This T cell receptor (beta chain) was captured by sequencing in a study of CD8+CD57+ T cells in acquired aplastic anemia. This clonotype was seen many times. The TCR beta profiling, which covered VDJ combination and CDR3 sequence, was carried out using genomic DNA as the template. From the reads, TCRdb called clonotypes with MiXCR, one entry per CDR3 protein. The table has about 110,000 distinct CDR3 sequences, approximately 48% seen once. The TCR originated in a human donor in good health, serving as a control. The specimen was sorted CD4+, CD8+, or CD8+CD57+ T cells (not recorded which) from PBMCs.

CDR3 residues: CAMAEGTGELFF. The CDR3 region has the DNA TGTGCCATGGCAGAGGGGACCGGGGAGCTGTTTTTT. The chain employs TRBV10-3 and TRBJ2-2, with D perhaps being TRBD1 or TRBD2 (5 bases each). Germline CDR1 is ENHRY and CDR2 is SYGVKD. V was cut by 9 bases and J by 5 bases, with 10 bases left in between. The length of the CDR3 is 12 residues.